These 24 T cell receptor beta chains were sequenced from one sample in a study of T cells in women clearing cervical HPV infection. Sequencing used immunoSEQ multiplex PCR; TCRdb keeps in-frame clones, though not all of them. The data include about 14,000 clones; the top ten clones carry about a fifth. The source material was blood buffy coat. The receptors stem from a woman between 18 and 75 years old with a cervical HPV16 infection that either progressed to CIN3+ or cleared (not recorded which).

With regard to this clone: The DNA ends 3 residues before the CDR3 does, and the rest of the CDR3 is filled in from the germline J gene. The chain joins TRBV7-9 to TRBJ1-1; D is ambiguous. Trimming cost V 3 bases and J 1 base, with 12 bases left between them. The CDR3 consists of 15 residues. Germline CDR1 and CDR2: SEHNR and FQNEAQ (reference sequence). This CDR3 reads CASSLVIAGNTEAFF. Partial CDR3 DNA: TGTGCCAGCAGCTTGGTTATCGCGGGGAACACTGAA.

Note on this clone: The DNA ends 3 residues before the CDR3 does, and the rest of the CDR3 is filled in from the germline J gene. This chain connects TRBV19 to TRBJ2-2; 12 bases are shared with TRBD2. Trimming at V came to 5 bases and at J to 7 bases, leaving 8 bases not matched to a gene. Germline V lookup: CDR1 LNHDA, CDR2 SQIVND (reference sequence). CDR3 length equals 16 residues. CDR3 DNA, as far as it was read: TGTGCCAGTAGTCCCAGACTAGCGGGGGATGGCGGGGAG. It specifies CASSPRLAGDGGE. The full CDR3 sequence reads CASSPRLAGDGGELFF.

To note about this clone: The sequence runs out 3 residues before the end of the CDR3; the remainder is reconstructed from the germline J gene. The genes are TRBV7-3 and TRBJ1-1; 7 positions match TRBD1. V trimming: 4 bases; J trimming: 5 bases; junction bases outside the gene matches: 4. Germline assignment: CDR1 SGHTA and CDR2 FQGTGA. The CDR3 length is 13 residues. The CDR3 is CASSSRGNTEAFF. CDR3 DNA (partial): TGTGCCAGCAGCTCCAGGGGGAATACTGAA.

About this clone: The read stops 3 residues short of the end of the CDR3; the missing end is completed from the germline J gene. The chain combines TRBV5-5 with TRBJ2-3; perhaps TRBD1 as D (6 bases). The germline gives CDR1 SGHKS, CDR2 YYEKEE (reference sequence). The CDR3 is made up of 14 amino acids. The covered CDR3 bases are TGTGCCAGCAGCCCGGACAGCTTAAATCAGCCG. It codes for CASSPDSLNQP. The CDR3, in full, reads CASSPDSLNQPQYF.

As for this clone: The read halts 3 residues ahead of the CDR3 end, with the missing end drawn from the germline J gene. The gene calls are TRBV20-1 and TRBJ2-2; 11 bases agree with TRBD2. The CDR3 has 14 amino acids. After removal of 4 bases from V and 6 bases from J, the junction contained 4 bases not matched to a gene. Germline assignment: CDR1 DFQATT and CDR2 SNEGSKA (reference sequence). The CDR3 bases that were read are TGCAGTGCTACGACTAGCGGGGTTGCCGGGGAG. It yields the protein CSATTSGVAGE. The complete CDR3 sequence is CSATTSGVAGELFF.

For this clone: The read stops 3 residues short of the end of the CDR3; the missing end is completed from the germline J gene. The chain recombines TRBV2 with TRBJ1-3, with D possibly TRBD1 on 5 matching bases. Germline lookup yields CDR1 SNHLY and CDR2 FYNNEI. V lost 5 bases to trimming and J lost 4 bases, with 12 bases between them. The CDR3 length is 14 residues. CDR3 bases read: TGTGCCAGCAGTCGCGACAGAAGGGGAAACACC. This encodes CASSRDRRGNT. The full CDR3 is CASSRDRRGNTIYF.

A word on this clone: The read comes to an end 3 residues before the CDR3 does, leaving the germline J gene to fill in the end. V and J are TRBV19 and TRBJ2-3, with 8 bases identical to TRBD2. Germline values: CDR1 LNHDA, CDR2 SQIVND (reference sequence). CDR3 size: 13 residues. The CDR3 DNA, read in part, is TGTGCCAGTACGGGACTAGAGAAGGGGACG. It is translated as CASTGLEKGT. The whole CDR3 sequence is CASTGLEKGTQYF.

With regard to this clone: Read coverage stops 3 residues before the CDR3 terminus; the germline J gene supplies the remainder. The gene calls are TRBV6-1 and TRBJ2-3; the match to TRBD2 covers 10 bases. The CDR3 has 16 residues. J was trimmed by 3 bases and V by 4 bases; bases with no gene match: 7. Germline V gene data show CDR1 as MNHNS and CDR2 as SASEGT. CDR3 DNA, as far as it was read: TGTGCCAGCAGTGCTCGGACTAGCGGTGCGACAGATACG. Amino acids: CASSARTSGATDT. The complete CDR3 reads CASSARTSGATDTQYF.

On this clone itself: The read comes to an end 3 residues before the CDR3 does, leaving the germline J gene to fill in the end. The chain couples TRBV7-9 to TRBJ1-5; 8 nucleotides align to TRBD1. CDR1 and CDR2 (germline): SEHNR, FQNEAQ (reference sequence). With 3 bases clipped from V and 6 bases from J, the junction kept 4 bases outside the gene matches. The CDR3 has 14 residues. This CDR3 is CASSFSGGSQPQHF. The DNA read from the CDR3 is TGTGCCAGCAGCTTCTCAGGGGGCAGTCAGCCC.

As for this clone: With the read ending 3 residues before the CDR3 end, the germline J gene is used to fill in that end. This chain connects TRBV5-4 to TRBJ2-7; 10 bases agree with TRBD2. J gave up 5 bases and V 2 bases, and 7 bases lay outside the gene matches. Germline loops: CDR1 SGHNT, CDR2 YYREEE (reference sequence). This CDR3 is built from 15 residues. The CDR3 bases that were read are TGTGCCAGCAGCTTAGATCAGCGGGGGGGGAACGAG. As protein: CASSLDQRGGNE. The whole CDR3 region reads CASSLDQRGGNEQYF.

A remark on this clone: The CDR3 goes on 3 residues after the read ends, and that part is filled in from the germline J gene. The chain uses TRBV11-2 and TRBJ2-6; possible D gene TRBD2, 6 bases. This CDR3 region has 15 residues. V lost 3 bases and J 3 bases, leaving 9 bases between the germline ends. CDR1 and CDR2 from the germline V gene are SGHAT and FQNNGV. The CDR3 loop reads CASSLGGFGANVLTF. Partial CDR3 DNA: TGTGCCAGCAGCTTGGGGGGTTTTGGGGCCAACGTC. The full variable domain, completed using reference TRBV11-2 and TRBJ2-6, is EAGVAQSPRYKIIEKRQSVAFWCNPISGHATLYWYQQILGQGPKLLIQFQNNGVVDDSQLPKDRFSAERLKGVDSTLKIQPAKLEDSAVYLCASSLGGFGANVLTFGAGSRLTVL.

In regard to this clone: The CDR3 end lies 3 residues beyond the end of the read and is filled in from the germline J gene. The J gene is TRBJ1-1, the V gene TRBV19; D perhaps matches TRBD1 (5 bases). This CDR3 has 16 residues. The germline V and J ends were trimmed by 5 bases and 0 bases, with 16 bases remaining between them. From germline, CDR1 is LNHDA and CDR2 SQIVND (reference sequence). The CDR3 sequence is CASSFRVQALNTEAFF. Partial CDR3 DNA: TGTGCCAGTAGTTTTCGGGTACAGGCTTTGAACACTGAA.

About this clone itself: With the read ending 3 residues before the CDR3 end, the germline J gene is used to fill in that end. This chain uses TRBV5-1 with TRBJ2-3; 13 bases are shared with TRBD2. CDR1 is SGHRS, CDR2 YFSETQ, per germline. This CDR3 spans 15 amino acids. The CDR3 reads CASSLGTSGEETQYF. CDR3 DNA, as far as it was read: TGCGCCAGCAGCCTAGGGACTAGCGGGGAAGAGACG.

A word on this clone: Mismatch with germline at one junction end may stem from a read error. The read ends 3 residues shy of where the CDR3 ends; the end is completed using the germline J gene. The chain links TRBV5-4 to TRBJ1-2, with D possibly TRBD1 on 5 matching bases. This CDR3 has 15 amino acids. Looked up from germline, CDR1 is SGHNT and CDR2 is YYREEE (reference sequence). The covered CDR3 bases are TGTGCCAGCAGCGGACCGGGACGGACTAACTATGGA. Its protein is CASSGPGRTNYG. The complete CDR3 sequence is CASSGPGRTNYGYTF.

Partial CDR3 DNA: TGTGCCAGCAGCCAAGTAACTAGCGGGGTTACTAGCACAGATACG. Protein: CASSQVTSGVTSTDT. The complete CDR3 protein is CASSQVTSGVTSTDTQYF. J is TRBJ2-3 and V is TRBV4-2, with 10 positions matching TRBD2. The read ends 3 residues before the CDR3 terminus; that terminus is restored from the germline J gene. Germline CDR1 reads LGHNA; CDR2 reads YNFKEQ. This CDR3 region has 18 residues. V shed 1 base and J 0 bases; nucleotides not matched to a gene: 7.

Details on this clone: The read halts 3 residues ahead of the CDR3 end, with the missing end drawn from the germline J gene. This sequence joins TRBV9 and TRBJ2-2, with 8 bases lining up with TRBD1. The CDR3 is made up of 17 amino acids. J gave up 6 bases and V 0 bases, and 10 bases lay outside the gene matches. Germline CDR1 and CDR2: SGDLS and YYNGEE. The CDR3 loop reads CASSVAPGGGLPGELFF. The sequenced part of the CDR3 DNA is TGTGCCAGCAGCGTAGCCCCAGGGGGCGGATTGCCCGGGGAG. Full variable domain (outside the CDR3, taken from reference TRBV9 and TRBJ2-2): DSGVTQTPKHLITATGQRVTLRCSPRSGDLSVYWYQQSLDQGLQFLIQYYNGEERAKGNILERFSAQQFPDLHSELNLSSLELGDSALYFCASSVAPGGGLPGELFFGEGSRLTVL.

Comment on this clone: The CDR3 end falls 3 residues outside the read, so it is completed with the germline J gene. The chain recombines TRBV7-2 with TRBJ2-4; D remains unclear. CDR3 length equals 14 residues. CDR1 and CDR2 from the germline V gene are SGHTA and FQGNSA. V was clipped by 3 bases and J by 5 bases, with 11 bases between them. The sequenced part of the CDR3 DNA is TGTGCCAGCAGCTTTGGGCCCCAACAAAACATT. Encoded protein: CASSFGPQQNI. Given in full, the CDR3 is CASSFGPQQNIQYF.

Concerning this clone itself: Read data end 3 residues before the CDR3 end; the end is taken from the germline J gene. The rearrangement uses TRBV2 and TRBJ2-5, with D tentatively TRBD2 (7 bases). In germline, CDR1 is SNHLY, CDR2 FYNNEI. This CDR3 has 17 residues. Trimming took off 1 base at V and 4 bases at J, with 19 bases between the two ends. The covered CDR3 bases are TGTGCCAGCAGTGAAGGGGGGGGCGAAAAGGCCGTAGAGACC. Its protein is CASSEGGGEKAVET. The full CDR3 reads CASSEGGGEKAVETQYF. The complete variable domain, with remaining parts taken from reference TRBV2 and TRBJ2-5, reads EPEVTQTPSHQVTQMGQEVILRCVPISNHLYFYWYRQILGQKVEFLVSFYNNEISEKSEIFDDQFSVERPDGSNFTLKIRSTKLEDSAMYFCASSEGGGEKAVETQYFGPGTRLLVL.

Details on this clone: The read terminates 3 residues ahead of where the CDR3 ends, so the germline J gene completes it. The same CDR3 arises from other DNA sequences in this sample as well. The chain couples TRBV30 to TRBJ1-3; D is perhaps TRBD1 (5 bases). Trimming left V 1 base short and J 0 bases short, with 16 bases between. CDR1 is GTSNPN, CDR2 SVGIG, per germline (reference sequence). This CDR3 comprises 17 residues. The CDR3 DNA, read in part, is TGTGCCTGGAGTGGGGGCGGACTAACTCACTCTGGAAACACC. This codes for CAWSGGGLTHSGNT. The CDR3 reads in full as CAWSGGGLTHSGNTIYF. Drawing the rest from reference TRBV30 and TRBJ1-3, the complete variable domain is SQTIHQWPATLVQPVGSPLSLECTVEGTSNPNLYWYRQAAGRGLQLLFYSVGIGQISSEVPQNLSASRPQDRQFILSSKKLLLSDSGFYLCAWSGGGLTHSGNTIYFGEGSWLTVV.

About this clone itself: The DNA ends 3 residues before the CDR3 does, and the rest of the CDR3 is filled in from the germline J gene. This chain connects TRBV9 to TRBJ2-7, with 9 bases that match TRBD2. The V gene end was trimmed by 4 bases and the J gene end by 5 bases; junction bases not matched to a gene: 4. The CDR3 sequence is 13 residues long. Germline CDR1 reads SGDLS; CDR2 reads YYNGEE. CDR3 protein: CASSLSSGDEQYF. The sequenced part of the CDR3 DNA is TGTGCCAGCAGCCTCTCTAGCGGGGACGAG.

Frequency places this clone as medium-sized. The read halts 3 residues ahead of the CDR3 end, with the missing end drawn from the germline J gene. V is TRBV2 and J is TRBJ2-3, with 7 bases lining up with TRBD1. The CDR3 is 16 residues long. The germline V gene encodes CDR1 SNHLY and CDR2 FYNNEI. With 4 bases clipped from V and 0 bases from J, the junction kept 7 bases outside the gene matches. The CDR3: CASSAGQSTSTDTQYF. The CDR3 bases that were read are TGTGCCAGCAGTGCGGGACAGTCAACTAGCACAGATACG.

On this clone: The CDR3 extends 3 residues past the end of the read, so its final part is completed from the germline J gene. The chain uses TRBV19 and TRBJ1-2, with TRBD1 identical over 8 bases. This CDR3 comprises 16 residues. Germline V gene sequence: CDR1 LNHDA, CDR2 SQIVND (reference sequence). The CDR3 DNA, read in part, is TGTGCCAGTAGTATAGAGCTGGACAGGGACTACAATGAC. Translating it yields CASSIELDRDYND. The whole CDR3 protein is CASSIELDRDYNDYTF. Full variable domain (outside the CDR3, taken from reference TRBV19 and TRBJ1-2): DGGITQSPKYLFRKEGQNVTLSCEQNLNHDAMYWYRQDPGQGLRLIYYSQIVNDFQKGDIAEGYSVSREKKESFPLTVTSAQKNPTAFYLCASSIELDRDYNDYTFGSGTRLTVV.

A note on this clone: The read terminates 3 residues ahead of where the CDR3 ends, so the germline J gene completes it. The rearrangement links TRBV19 to TRBJ1-2, with a possible D match to TRBD1 (5 bases). This CDR3 is 14 amino acids long. The V gene's germline CDR1 is LNHDA and CDR2 SQIVND (reference sequence). The DNA read from the CDR3 is TGTGCCAGTAGTATAACGGGGGGAACGGACGAC. Translated: CASSITGGTDD. The full CDR3 protein is CASSITGGTDDYTF.

In the case of this clone: The read gets to within 3 residues of the CDR3 end, and the germline J gene fills in the rest. The V call is TRBV7-9, the J call TRBJ2-1; 8 positions agree with TRBD2. The CDR3 is made up of 15 amino acids. From germline, CDR1 is SEHNR and CDR2 FQNEAQ (reference sequence). Trimming removed 5 bases from V and 0 bases from J; junction bases left unmatched: 3. The CDR3 DNA, read in part, is TGTGCCAGCAGCAACCGGGGGGGCTCCTACAATGAG. It encodes CASSNRGGSYNE. The full CDR3 sequence reads CASSNRGGSYNEQFF.